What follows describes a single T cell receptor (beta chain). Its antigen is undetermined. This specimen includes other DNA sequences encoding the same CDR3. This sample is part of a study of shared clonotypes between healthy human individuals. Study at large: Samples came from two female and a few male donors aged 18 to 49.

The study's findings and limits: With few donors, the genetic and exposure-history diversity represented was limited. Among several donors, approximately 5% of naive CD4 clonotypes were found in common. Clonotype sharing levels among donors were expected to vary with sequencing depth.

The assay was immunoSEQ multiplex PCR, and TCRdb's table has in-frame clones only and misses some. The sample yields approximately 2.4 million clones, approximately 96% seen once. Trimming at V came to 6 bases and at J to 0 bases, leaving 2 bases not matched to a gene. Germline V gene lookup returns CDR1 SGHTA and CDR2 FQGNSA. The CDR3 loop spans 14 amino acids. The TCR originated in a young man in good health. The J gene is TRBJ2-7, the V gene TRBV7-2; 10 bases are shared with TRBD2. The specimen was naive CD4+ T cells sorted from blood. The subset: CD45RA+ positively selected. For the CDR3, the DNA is TGTGCCAGCAGGCCTAGCGGGAGCTCCTACGAGCAGTACTTC. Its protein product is CASRPSGSSYEQYF.